This T cell receptor (beta chain) was identified during a study of regulatory and conventional T cells in RAG deficiency. This clone has more than one count but fewer than ten. The CDR3 sequence is 13 residues long. Trimming stripped 7 bases from V and 7 bases from J, with 16 bases between. Germline CDR1 is MDHEN and CDR2 is SYDVKM. The assay was immunoSEQ multiplex PCR, and TCRdb's table has in-frame clones only and misses some. The sample yields under 35,000 clones, about 76% seen once. Blood CD4+ CD25-low CD127-high conventional T cells supplied the genomic DNA template. This sample also appeared in a second study, on regulatory T cells. From that report: The PCR used 52 TRBV and 13 TRBJ primers.

Sequences were obtained from CD4+ effector T cells sorted from blood. This sequence was found in a human donor in good health. The chain links TRBV28 to TRBJ1-2, with D possibly being TRBD1 (6 bases). CDR3 DNA: TGTGCCAGCATTCCCGGGGGGCGGTCTGGCTACACCTTC. Protein: CASIPGGRSGYTF.